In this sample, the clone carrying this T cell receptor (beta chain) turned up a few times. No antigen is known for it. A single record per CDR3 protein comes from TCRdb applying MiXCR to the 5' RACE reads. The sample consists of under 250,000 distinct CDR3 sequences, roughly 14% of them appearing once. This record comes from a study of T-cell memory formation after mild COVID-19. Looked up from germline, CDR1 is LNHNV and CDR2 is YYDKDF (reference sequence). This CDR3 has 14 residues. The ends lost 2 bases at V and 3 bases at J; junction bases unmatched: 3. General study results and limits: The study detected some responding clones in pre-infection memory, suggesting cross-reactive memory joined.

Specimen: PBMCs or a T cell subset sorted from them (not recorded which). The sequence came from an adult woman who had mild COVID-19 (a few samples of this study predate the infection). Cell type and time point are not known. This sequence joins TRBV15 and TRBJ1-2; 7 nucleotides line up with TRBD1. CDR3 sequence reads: CATSRRTGDYGYTF. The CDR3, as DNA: TGTGCCACCAGCAGACGGACAGGCGACTATGGCTACACCTTC.